These T cell receptor beta chains were read from a single sample in a study of tumor-infiltrating lymphocytes in primary liver carcinoma. One entry per CDR3 protein results from TCRdb running MiXCR on the multiplex PCR reads. Of about 210,000 distinct CDR3 sequences detected, about 65% appear once; the ten largest clones hold approximately 7%. The sample comprised peripheral blood. These receptors originate from an older woman with primary liver carcinoma and hepatitis B virus infection. CDR3s include the opening cysteine and the closing phenylalanine or tryptophan. The D gene is left open where the match is weak. Clone size appears in some rows only: once, few, many, or a class for an expanded clone.

J: TRBJ2-3
D: TRBD1
V: TRBV11-1
size: few
DNA: TGTACCAGCAGCAGGGGACAGGGGGATACAGATACGCAGTATTTT
CDR3: CTSSRGQGDTDTQYF

J: TRBJ2-5
D: TRBD1
V: TRBV29-1
size: -
DNA: TGCAGTGGGACAGGGACCAAGGGCCAAGAGATCCAGTACTTC
CDR3: CSGTGTKGQEIQYF

J: TRBJ2-1
D: TRBD2
V: TRBV11-2
size: -
DNA: TGTGCCAGCAGCTTCAAAGCGGGGGGATTGGCGGATGAGCAGTTCTTC
CDR3: CASSFKAGGLADEQFF

J: TRBJ1-5
D: -
V: TRBV28
size: -
DNA: TGTGCCAGTCGGAGGGAATGGAATCAGCCCCAGCATTTT
CDR3: CASRREWNQPQHF

J: TRBJ2-2
D: TRBD1
V: TRBV30
size: -
DNA: TGTGCCGGTAAGGGGACAGGGATCACCGGGGAGCTGTTTTTT
CDR3: CAGKGTGITGELFF

J: TRBJ2-1
D: -
V: TRBV20-1
size: -
DNA: TGCAGTGTGGTCAAGGCCAGCTCCTACAATGAGCAGTTCTTC
CDR3: CSVVKASSYNEQFF

J: TRBJ2-4
D: TRBD1
V: TRBV5-8
size: once
DNA: TGTGCCAGCAAGGATACAGGGGGAAAAAATATTCAGTACTTC
CDR3: CASKDTGGKNIQYF

J: TRBJ2-7
D: -
V: TRBV28
size: few
DNA: TGTGCCAGCAGTTTATCTAACTACGAGCAGTACTTC
CDR3: CASSLSNYEQYF

J: TRBJ1-1
D: -
V: TRBV4-2
size: few
DNA: TGTGCCAGCAGCCAAGATGAGAGGAACACTGAAGCTTTCTTT
CDR3: CASSQDERNTEAFF

J: TRBJ2-7
D: -
V: TRBV6-5
size: -
DNA: TGTGCCAACAGGTATTCTAGCGGGACAGGCGAGCAGTACTTC
CDR3: CANRYSSGTGEQYF

J: TRBJ2-5
D: -
V: TRBV13
size: few
DNA: TGTGCCAGCAGCTTAGGATCAGGGGTCGAGACCCAGTACTTC
CDR3: CASSLGSGVETQYF

J: TRBJ2-3
D: -
V: TRBV4-2
size: -
DNA: TGTGTCAGCAGCTTGAATAGCGTCACAGATATGCAGTATTTT
CDR3: CVSSLNSVTDMQYF

J: TRBJ2-1
D: TRBD2
V: TRBV11-2
size: many
DNA: TGTGCCAGCAGCTTACTATCCCTGGCGGGAGGCTCCAATGAGCAGTTCTTC
CDR3: CASSLLSLAGGSNEQFF

J: TRBJ1-2
D: -
V: TRBV5-5
size: once
DNA: TGTGCCAGCAGCTTGACAGGGCGCCTGGGCTACACCTTC
CDR3: CASSLTGRLGYTF

J: TRBJ2-1
D: -
V: TRBV16
size: -
DNA: TGTGCCAGCAGTCTCCCGACTAGATTAATGGTGGGCAATGAGCAGTTCTTC
CDR3: CASSLPTRLMVGNEQFF

J: TRBJ2-7
D: TRBD2
V: TRBV6-2/TRBV6-3
size: -
DNA: TGTGCCAGCAGTTTAGCGGGAGCCTACTACGAGCAGCACTTC
CDR3: CASSLAGAYYEQHF

J: TRBJ2-2
D: -
V: TRBV19
size: -
DNA: TGTGCCAGTAGTAGTAGCGTCACCGGGGAGCTGTTTTTT
CDR3: CASSSSVTGELFF

J: TRBJ2-7
D: TRBD2
V: TRBV4-1
size: many
DNA: TGCGCCAGCAGCCAAGAGGCCAGCGGGAGTTCTCAAGGCTCCTACGAGCAGTACTTC
CDR3: CASSQEASGSSQGSYEQYF

J: TRBJ1-5
D: TRBD1
V: TRBV11-2
size: -
DNA: TGTGCCAGCAGCTCAGGGGACAGGAGCAATCAGTCCCAGCATTTT
CDR3: CASSSGDRSNQSQHF

J: TRBJ2-1
D: TRBD2
V: TRBV11-2
size: -
DNA: TGTGCCAGCAGCCGGGAAGGACTAGCGGGAGTCCGCTCCTTCAATGAGCAGTTCTTC
CDR3: CASSREGLAGVRSFNEQFF

J: TRBJ1-2
D: -
V: TRBV12-3/TRBV12-4
size: -
DNA: TGTGGCAGCAGTTTAGAGAGGGGCGGCTACACCTTC
CDR3: CGSSLERGGYTF

J: TRBJ2-7
D: TRBD2
V: TRBV12-3/TRBV12-4
size: many
DNA: TGTGCCAGCAGAAGGACTAGGGACACAAGAGCGGGAGTCGACTACGAGCAGTACTTC
CDR3: CASRRTRDTRAGVDYEQYF

J: TRBJ2-3
D: -
V: TRBV11-2
size: -
DNA: TGTACCAGCAGCTTTACTCTGGGCGGGCTAACAGATACGCAGTATTTT
CDR3: CTSSFTLGGLTDTQYF

J: TRBJ2-7
D: -
V: TRBV11-2
size: -
DNA: TGTGCCAGCAGCTTAGAGCCTAGCGCCCACGAACTGTACTTC
CDR3: CASSLEPSAHELYF

J: TRBJ2-2
D: TRBD1
V: TRBV6-1
size: -
DNA: TGTGCCAGCAGTGAAGCGATGGGACAGGGTATCGGGGAGCTGTTTTTT
CDR3: CASSEAMGQGIGELFF

J: TRBJ1-3
D: -
V: TRBV11-2
size: -
DNA: TGTGCCAGCAGCTTCGGAAATTACGTGGGCACCATATATTTT
CDR3: CASSFGNYVGTIYF

J: TRBJ2-5
D: -
V: TRBV11-2
size: many
DNA: TGTGCCAGCAGCTGGAAGGAGCAAGAGACCCAGTACTTC
CDR3: CASSWKEQETQYF

J: TRBJ2-6
D: TRBD2
V: TRBV19
size: once
DNA: TGTGCCAGTAGTATCGGCGGGGGAACTTCTGGGGCCAACGTCCTGACTTTC
CDR3: CASSIGGGTSGANVLTF

J: TRBJ2-7
D: TRBD2
V: TRBV5-1
size: few
DNA: TGCGCCAGCAGCAGCACTAGCGGGACCTACGAGCAGTACTTC
CDR3: CASSSTSGTYEQYF

J: TRBJ2-2
D: -
V: TRBV30
size: many
DNA: TGTGCCTGGATGACAGGGAGGAGTCCCGGGGAGCTGTTTTTT
CDR3: CAWMTGRSPGELFF

J: TRBJ2-1
D: -
V: TRBV30
size: few
DNA: TGTGCCTGGCACTCCCTTGCGGCGAGCTCCTACAATGAGCAGTTCTTC
CDR3: CAWHSLAASSYNEQFF

J: TRBJ1-2
D: TRBD1
V: TRBV18
size: -
DNA: TGTGTCAGCTCACCACGGGACAGTCGGTATGGCTACACCTTC
CDR3: CVSSPRDSRYGYTF

J: TRBJ2-2
D: -
V: TRBV11-1
size: many
DNA: TGTGCCAGCAGTCCCGGGCCGCTTCAGGCCGGGGAGCTGTTTTTT
CDR3: CASSPGPLQAGELFF

J: TRBJ1-4
D: -
V: TRBV12-3/TRBV12-4
size: -
DNA: TGTGCCAGCAGTAAAGGACAGAACAATGAAAAACTGTTTTTT
CDR3: CASSKGQNNEKLFF

J: TRBJ1-1
D: -
V: TRBV6-1
size: -
DNA: TGTGTCAGTTCCGAGTGGGGGAACGGGAACACTGAAGCTTTCTTT
CDR3: CVSSEWGNGNTEAFF

J: TRBJ2-3
D: -
V: TRBV29-1
size: -
DNA: TGCAGCATTTTACGGGAACCAGGGCCAGATATGCAGTATTTT
CDR3: CSILREPGPDMQYF

J: TRBJ1-5
D: -
V: TRBV7-8
size: -
DNA: TGTGCCAGCAGCTTAAGTCCGGTAGATCAGCCCCAGCATTTT
CDR3: CASSLSPVDQPQHF

J: TRBJ2-1
D: TRBD1
V: TRBV2
size: few
DNA: TGTGCCAGCAGTGCTTCGAGGGGGCATGAGCAGTTCTTC
CDR3: CASSASRGHEQFF

J: TRBJ1-5
D: TRBD1
V: TRBV6-1
size: -
DNA: TGTGCCGGCAGGGAGGGGGCCACGGGGCAGCCCCAGCATTTT
CDR3: CAGREGATGQPQHF

J: TRBJ1-6
D: -
V: TRBV11-2
size: -
DNA: TGCGCCAGCAGCTTAGAAAGAGGAGGCAATTCACTCCTCCACTTT
CDR3: CASSLERGGNSLLHF

J: TRBJ2-5
D: -
V: TRBV7-2
size: -
DNA: TGTGCCAGCAGCGACAGTTACCAAGAGACCCAGTACTTC
CDR3: CASSDSYQETQYF

J: TRBJ2-3
D: TRBD2
V: TRBV28
size: few
DNA: TGTGCCAGCAGTGGGACTAGCGGGATCACAGATACGCAGTATTTT
CDR3: CASSGTSGITDTQYF

J: TRBJ2-7
D: TRBD1
V: TRBV6-2/TRBV6-3
size: -
DNA: TGTGCCAGCAGTTACCCGAACGCCAGGGGGAGCGCGTACGAGCAGTACTTC
CDR3: CASSYPNARGSAYEQYF

J: TRBJ1-2
D: -
V: TRBV6-1
size: -
DNA: TGTGCCAGCAGTCAGGGGACCGGGAAGACTGGCTACACCTTC
CDR3: CASSQGTGKTGYTF

J: TRBJ2-7
D: TRBD1
V: TRBV11-1
size: medium-sized
DNA: TGTGCCAGCAGCGCCTCGGGACAGGGCAACTCCTACGAGCAGTACTTC
CDR3: CASSASGQGNSYEQYF

J: TRBJ1-1
D: TRBD1
V: TRBV29-1
size: many
DNA: TGCAGCGTCGACTACAGGGGGGACACTGAAGCTTTCTTT
CDR3: CSVDYRGDTEAFF

J: TRBJ2-1
D: -
V: TRBV5-1
size: few
DNA: TGCGCCAGCAGCTCCGGGACTGTCAATGAGCAGTTCTTC
CDR3: CASSSGTVNEQFF

J: TRBJ1-2
D: -
V: TRBV12-3/TRBV12-4
size: few
DNA: TGTGCCAGCAGTTTCCACAGGAGTGGCTACACCTTC
CDR3: CASSFHRSGYTF

J: TRBJ2-3
D: -
V: TRBV6-5
size: many
DNA: TGTGCCAGCAGTTACTCCCAGGGCGGAGATACGCAGTATTTT
CDR3: CASSYSQGGDTQYF

J: TRBJ1-5
D: TRBD1
V: TRBV6-6
size: -
DNA: TGTGCTAGCAGTCTCAGACAGGGCAGCAATCAGCCCCAGCATTTT
CDR3: CASSLRQGSNQPQHF

J: TRBJ2-2
D: TRBD2
V: TRBV7-6
size: -
DNA: TGTGCCAGCAGCTACCTAGCGGGAGGGCCGAACGGGGAGCTGTTTTTT
CDR3: CASSYLAGGPNGELFF

J: TRBJ2-3
D: -
V: TRBV6-1
size: -
DNA: TGTGCCAGTAATGCAGGTCGGGGTCAGCCCCAGTATTTT
CDR3: CASNAGRGQPQYF